The 7 T cell receptor beta chains below come from one sample, sequenced in a study of memory CD4+ T cells and cytomegalovirus serostatus. Sequencing was performed with immunoSEQ multiplex PCR; in TCRdb, only in-frame clones are kept and a portion is missing. Of about 58,000 clones listed, 82% are singletons. Single viable CD3+CD4+CD8-CD45RO+ cells were sorted as the memory CD4+ T cells. The specimen sequenced was memory CD4+ T cells from blood. The receptors stem from an adult in good health and CMV-seronegative. Some clones in this sample may be carry-over from other donors' samples.

J is TRBJ2-1 and V is TRBV5-1; D remains unclear. The V end lost 0 bases, the J end lost 5 bases, and 9 bases lay between the germline ends. In germline, CDR1 is SGHRS, CDR2 YFSETQ. This CDR3 is built from 14 residues. CDR3 sequence (DNA): TGCGCCAGCAGCTTGGATGCGGTAAACAATGAGCAGTTCTTC. It encodes CASSLDAVNNEQFF.

CDR3 in DNA: TGTGCCTGGAGTGTAGGACAGGGCAATCAGCCCCAGCATTTT. Protein product: CAWSVGQGNQPQHF. The rearrangement joins TRBV30 to TRBJ1-5; 7 bases line up with TRBD1. V shed 0 bases, J shed 2 bases, and the junction held 1 base outside the gene matches. The CDR3 length is 14 residues. From germline, CDR1 is GTSNPN and CDR2 SVGIG (reference sequence).

The V gene is TRBV20-1, the J gene TRBJ1-5; the D is unclear. Germline V gives CDR1 DFQATT, CDR2 SNEGSKA (reference sequence). The CDR3 consists of 11 residues. Trimming left V 4 bases short and J 0 bases short, with 1 base between. CDR3 DNA sequence: TGCAGTGCTAATAGCAATCAGCCCCAGCATTTT. Translated: CSANSNQPQHF.

V usage is TRBV11-2 and J usage is TRBJ1-1; 9 nucleotides line up with TRBD1. Per the germline V gene, CDR1 is SGHAT and CDR2 is FQNNGV. J lost 5 bases, V lost 4 bases, and 8 bases had no gene match. CDR3 size: 15 residues. The CDR3 coding sequence is TGTGCCAGCAGCTCTAACAGGGGGCGCCTAACTGAAGCTTTCTTT. This gives the protein CASSSNRGRLTEAFF.

CDR3 DNA: TGTGCCAGCACCCTAGGACAGGGTCTTGAGGCTTTCTTT. Residues: CASTLGQGLEAFF. V gene TRBV6-1 combines with J gene TRBJ1-1; 8 nucleotides line up with TRBD1. Germline V CDR1 and CDR2: MNHNS, SASEGT. The CDR3 totals 13 residues. The V gene end was trimmed by 7 bases and the J gene end by 11 bases; junction bases not matched to a gene: 12.

The rearrangement uses TRBV7-8 and TRBJ1-2; D ambiguous. CDR3 length: 11 residues. Per germline, CDR1 SGHVS and CDR2 FQNEAQ. With 4 bases removed from V and 0 bases from J, the gap between germline ends came to 0 bases. CDR3 residues: CASSSNYGYTF. As DNA, the CDR3 is TGTGCCAGCAGCTCTAACTATGGCTACACCTTC.

The chain is built from TRBV11-2 and TRBJ2-1; TRBD2 matches at 12 bases. Germline V gene data show CDR1 as SGHAT and CDR2 as FQNNGV. The V and J ends lost 5 bases and 3 bases, in that order; junction bases with no gene match: 5. CDR3 size: 16 residues. CDR3 nucleotides: TGTGCCAGCAGCCCGAGACTAGCGGGAGTCTACAATGAGCAGTTCTTC. This encodes CASSPRLAGVYNEQFF.